The source of this T cell receptor (beta chain) is a study of cytomegalovirus exposure and HLA in healthy donors. The V gene end was trimmed by 5 bases and the J gene end by 0 bases; junction bases not matched to a gene: 9. Germline lookup yields CDR1 MDHEN and CDR2 SYDVKM. The CDR3 length is 18 residues. 60 Vbeta and 13 Jbeta primers were used in PCR. Assay used: immunoSEQ multiplex PCR; TCRdb lists only in-frame clones, some missing. Of 120,000 or so clones detected, over 70% appear once; the ten largest clones hold over 2.5%. The TCR comes from a woman aged 45-60 years in good health and CMV-seronegative. The sequencing sample was made of PBMCs. The chain couples TRBV28 to TRBJ2-3; TRBD2 matches 12 bases. The CDR3 loop reads CASSTSWTSGISTDTQYF. CDR3 sequence (DNA): TGTGCCAGCAGTACTTCCTGGACTAGCGGGATAAGCACAGATACGCAGTATTTT.